The 8 T cell receptor beta chains below come from one sample, sequenced in a study of T cell responses to AZD1222 COVID-19 vaccine. Only in-frame clones appear in the TCRdb table, and some are missing; sequencing was by immunoSEQ multiplex PCR. This table has some 120,000 clones, approximately 92% appearing once. The sample consisted of peripheral blood, taken on day 0 of AZD1222 vaccination. All receptors derive from an adult in good health.

This clone has a single count. CDR3 in DNA: TGTGCCAGCAGACACCTCTCGGGCAATCAGCCCCAGCATTTT. This codes for CASRHLSGNQPQHF. This chain links TRBV6-5 with TRBJ1-5; D gene uncertain. The CDR3 runs 14 residues. V shed 6 bases and J shed 2 bases, with 11 bases lying between them. Per germline, CDR1 MNHEY and CDR2 SVGAGI.

The V call is TRBV6-1, the J call TRBJ2-3, with D possibly being TRBD1 (6 bases). CDR1 is MNHNS and CDR2 is SASEGT in the germline V gene. This CDR3 spans 15 amino acids. V lost 2 bases and J lost 4, with 13 bases in between. The CDR3 loop reads CASSESASGADTQYF. In DNA form, the CDR3 reads TGTGCCAGCAGTGAATCGGCGTCAGGGGCAGATACGCAGTATTTT.

The rearrangement joins TRBV3-1 (or the pseudogene TRBV3-2) to TRBJ2-7, with TRBD2 as a possible D gene (7 bases). Trimming pared 0 bases from V and 7 bases from J, leaving 19 bases between. This CDR3 is built from 16 residues. CDR1 and CDR2 (germline): LGHDT, YNNKEL (reference sequence). The CDR3 nucleotides read TGTGCCAGCAGCCAAGAAGGCAGTCGGGGGGCTGGAGAGCAGTACTTC. It is translated as CASSQEGSRGAGEQYF.

This sequence joins TRBV6-5 and TRBJ1-1; 10 positions match TRBD1. The CDR3 runs to 15 residues. The germline gives CDR1 MNHEY, CDR2 SVGAGI. Unmatched junction bases numbered 5, after V lost 5 bases and J lost 2 bases. The CDR3 sequence is CASSLRDRGNTEAFF. The CDR3 DNA is TGTGCCAGCAGTCTCCGGGACAGGGGAAACACTGAAGCTTTCTTT.

This sequence joins TRBV18 and TRBJ1-5; a weak D match, TRBD1 (6 bases). V lost 6 bases, J lost 5 bases, and 14 bases lay in between. The length of the CDR3 is 14 residues. Germline V CDR1 and CDR2: KGHSH, LQKENI. The CDR3 here is CASSLAAGDQPQHF. CDR3 nucleotide sequence: TGTGCCAGCTCCCTGGCGGCAGGGGATCAGCCCCAGCATTTT.

The V call is TRBV4-2, the J call TRBJ1-5; the D gene is possibly TRBD1 (6 bases). CDR3 length: 19 amino acids. The V and J ends lost 1 base and 0 bases respectively, with 19 bases between them. Germline V gives CDR1 LGHNA, CDR2 YNFKEQ. CDR3: CASSQGPGHTYNSNQPQHF. The CDR3 DNA follows: TGTGCCAGCAGCCAAGGTCCGGGACACACTTACAATAGCAATCAGCCCCAGCATTTT.

The chain recombines TRBV19 with TRBJ2-1, with TRBD2 matching over 12 bases. This CDR3 spans 16 amino acids. The V and J ends lost 10 bases and 6 bases, in that order; junction bases with no gene match: 13. Germline V gene lookup returns CDR1 LNHDA and CDR2 SQIVND (reference sequence). The CDR3 sequence: CATLAGGPGGSNEQFF. The CDR3 bases are TGTGCCACCCTAGCGGGAGGGCCTGGGGGATCCAATGAGCAGTTCTTC.

The V call is TRBV11-2, the J call TRBJ1-4, with D possibly matching TRBD1 (5 bases). V lost 5 bases, J lost 2 bases, and 12 bases lay in between. Germline V CDR1 and CDR2: SGHAT, FQNNGV. The CDR3 covers 15 residues. DNA for the CDR3: TGTGCCAGCAGCCCGACAGTAAATACTAATGAAAAACTGTTTTTT. Translating it yields CASSPTVNTNEKLFF.